Shown below are 19 T cell receptor beta chains from a single sample sequenced in a study of T cell changes during pregnancy in multiple sclerosis. The method was immunoSEQ multiplex PCR; TCRdb's version includes in-frame clones alone and lacks a portion of them. Among about 85,000 clones listed, just over 90% were seen once. This specimen was peripheral blood, taken in the first trimester of pregnancy. Every receptor here comes from a female donor with multiple sclerosis, enrolled in a pregnancy study.

As regards this clone: A read error may produce the germline difference seen at one junction end. V is TRBV6-6 and J is TRBJ2-7; D perhaps matches TRBD2 (6 bases). The germline V gene has CDR1 MNHNY and CDR2 SVGAGI (reference sequence). The CDR3 has 13 residues. The CDR3 DNA is TGTGCCAGCAGTTATATCTTACCGGGGGAGCCGGACTTC. It encodes CASSYILPGEPDF.

This sequence joins TRBV28 and TRBJ2-4; TRBD2 aligns across 11 bases. Trimming cost V 5 bases and J 0 bases; bases outside gene matches: 6. The CDR3 totals 17 residues. Germline V gene sequence: CDR1 MDHEN, CDR2 SYDVKM. The CDR3 sequence: CASSVLAGGLAKNIQYF. CDR3 coding DNA: TGTGCCAGCAGTGTTCTAGCGGGGGGTCTAGCCAAAAACATTCAGTACTTC.

The chain combines TRBV18 with TRBJ2-7; D remains ambiguous. V dropped 2 bases and J dropped 6 bases, with 8 bases sitting between them. The CDR3 extends over 12 amino acids. Germline CDR1 KGHSH, CDR2 LQKENI. The CDR3 DNA sequence: TGTGCCAGCTCACCAGATTACGGCGAGCAGTACTTC. This translates into CASSPDYGEQYF. The full variable domain, rest sourced from reference TRBV18 and TRBJ2-7, is NAGVMQNPRHLVRRRGQEARLRCSPMKGHSHVYWYRQLPEEGLKFMVYLQKENIIDESGMPKERFSAEFPKEGPSILRIQQVVRGDSAAYFCASSPDYGEQYFGPGTRLTVT.

This chain connects TRBV6-4 to TRBJ2-7, with TRBD1 identical over 12 bases. Losses at the gene ends were 6 bases for V and 4 bases for J; bases not matched to a gene: 7. CDR1 and CDR2 (germline): MRHNA, SNTAGT. The CDR3 has 15 residues. For the CDR3, the DNA is TGTGCCAGCAGCCTAGGGACAGGGGGCGTTTACGAGCAGTACTTC. As protein: CASSLGTGGVYEQYF.

The V call is TRBV7-2, the J call TRBJ2-7; the match to TRBD1 covers 9 bases. CDR3 length: 15 amino acids. Germline trimming cut 2 bases from V and 7 bases from J; bases unmatched to any gene: 9. The germline V gene has CDR1 SGHTA and CDR2 FQGNSA. DNA of the CDR3: TGTGCCAGCAGCTTATCAGGCCGGGACAGGGATGAGCAGTACTTC. This translates into CASSLSGRDRDEQYF.

The V gene is TRBV5-1, the J gene TRBJ1-1, with 8 nucleotides matching TRBD1. CDR1 SGHRS and CDR2 YFSETQ come from the germline V gene. The CDR3 covers 13 residues. Germline trimming cut 3 bases from V and 7 bases from J; bases unmatched to any gene: 5. This CDR3 reads CASSSGGADEAFF. The DNA of the CDR3 is TGCGCCAGCAGCTCAGGGGGCGCGGATGAAGCTTTCTTT.

CDR3 in DNA: TGTGCCAGCAGCCTCAGATCCGGGTCGGATACGCAGTATTTT. Protein: CASSLRSGSDTQYF. The chain links TRBV9 to TRBJ2-3; no clear D gene. The CDR3 totals 14 residues. The V and J ends lost 4 bases and 6 bases respectively, with 15 bases between them. The germline V gene encodes CDR1 SGDLS and CDR2 YYNGEE.

V usage is TRBV19 and J usage is TRBJ2-3; D is undetermined. The germline gives CDR1 LNHDA, CDR2 SQIVND (reference sequence). This CDR3 has 16 amino acids. Trimming shortened V by 6 bases and J by 0 bases, and 16 bases separated the two germline ends. Here the CDR3 reads CASSPRRGSSTDTQYF. CDR3 coding DNA: TGTGCCAGTAGCCCCCGTCGCGGATCTAGCACAGATACGCAGTATTTT. Filled out from reference TRBV19 and TRBJ2-3, the complete variable domain reads DGGITQSPKYLFRKEGQNVTLSCEQNLNHDAMYWYRQDPGQGLRLIYYSQIVNDFQKGDIAEGYSVSREKKESFPLTVTSAQKNPTAFYLCASSPRRGSSTDTQYFGPGTRLTVL.

J is TRBJ1-1 and V is TRBV6-5; no clear D. Germline CDR1 MNHEY, CDR2 SVGAGI. Trimming took 6 bases from V and 2 from J, leaving 13 bases between them. The CDR3 has 14 residues. The CDR3 is CASSRYGENTEAFF. As DNA, the CDR3 is TGTGCCAGCAGCCGATACGGGGAAAACACTGAAGCTTTCTTT.

The V and J genes are TRBV19 and TRBJ2-7; 7 bases fit TRBD1. V was clipped by 6 bases and J by 4 bases; unmatched bases: 15. Per the germline V gene, CDR1 is LNHDA and CDR2 is SQIVND (reference sequence). There are 16 residues in the CDR3. The CDR3 DNA follows: TGTGCCAGTAGCCATTTCTTGTCGACAGGGACATACGAGCAGTACTTC. It specifies CASSHFLSTGTYEQYF.

This sequence joins TRBV27 and TRBJ2-2; perhaps TRBD2 as D (6 bases). The CDR3 runs 14 residues. CDR1 and CDR2 (germline): MNHEY, SMNVEV (reference sequence). The V and J ends lost 4 bases and 1 base respectively, with 7 bases between them. The CDR3 loop is CASSWRGNTGELFF. CDR3 coding DNA: TGTGCCAGCAGTTGGAGGGGGAACACCGGGGAGCTGTTTTTT.

The CDR3 reads CASSLGVGSGGELFF. In DNA form, the CDR3 reads TGTGCCAGCTCACTCGGGGTAGGCTCCGGCGGGGAGCTGTTTTTT. The V call is TRBV18, the J call TRBJ2-2; TRBD2 might be the D (5 bases). Trimming stripped 4 bases from V and 7 bases from J, with 16 bases between. The CDR3 is 15 residues long. Germline V gives CDR1 KGHSH, CDR2 LQKENI.

V is TRBV13 and J is TRBJ1-1; 7 bases are shared with TRBD1. The CDR3 runs to 14 residues. With 5 bases clipped from V and 0 bases from J, the junction kept 3 bases outside the gene matches. Germline V gene sequence: CDR1 PRHDT, CDR2 FYEKMQ (reference sequence). Here the CDR3 reads CASSQDRVNTEAFF. Written as DNA, the CDR3 is TGTGCCAGCAGCCAAGACAGGGTGAACACTGAAGCTTTCTTT.

The chain uses TRBV6-1 and TRBJ2-5, with 7 bases fitting TRBD2. Unmatched junction bases numbered 9, after V lost 3 bases and J lost 2 bases. The germline gives CDR1 MNHNS, CDR2 SASEGT. CDR3 size: 16 residues. CDR3 loop: CASSDWGGRGQETQYF. CDR3 coding DNA: TGTGCCAGCAGTGACTGGGGGGGGAGGGGACAAGAGACCCAGTACTTC.

Regarding this clone: The junction shows a germline mismatch at one end, possibly a read error. V and J are TRBV7-7 and TRBJ2-3; D gene ambiguous. The CDR3 consists of 14 residues. From germline, CDR1 is SSHAT and CDR2 FNYEAQ (reference sequence). Here the CDR3 reads CASSPGRVPDTQYF. CDR3 nucleotide sequence: TGTGCTAGCAGCCCGGGTCGAGTCCCAGATACGCAGTATTTT.

The rearrangement links TRBV9 to TRBJ2-5; 7 nucleotides line up with TRBD1. CDR1 and CDR2 from the germline V gene are SGDLS and YYNGEE. This CDR3 has 17 residues. V lost 4 bases and J lost 4; bases outside the gene matches: 16. The CDR3 sequence: CASSIRQGEGVGETQYF. The CDR3 coding sequence is TGTGCCAGCAGCATCCGACAGGGCGAAGGGGTCGGAGAGACCCAGTACTTC.

The CDR3 loop reads CASSLGAGATNEKLFF. DNA of the CDR3: TGTGCCAGCAGCTTAGGTGCCGGGGCAACTAATGAAAAACTGTTTTTT. The chain links TRBV13 to TRBJ1-4; D unclear. CDR1 is PRHDT and CDR2 is FYEKMQ in the germline V gene (reference sequence). V was pared by 0 bases and J by 0 bases, with 8 bases between. The CDR3 extends over 16 amino acids.

The rearrangement joins TRBV6-1 to TRBJ2-2; maybe TRBD1 (5 bases). This CDR3 spans 15 amino acids. Trimming shortened V by 1 base and J by 6 bases, and 12 bases separated the two germline ends. CDR1 is MNHNS and CDR2 is SASEGT in the germline V gene. CDR3 sequence: CASSEGGHSAGELFF. CDR3 DNA sequence: TGTGCCAGCAGTGAAGGGGGCCACTCGGCCGGGGAGCTGTTTTTT.

CDR3 amino acids: CASSSGQGDVQPQHF. CDR3 nucleotide sequence: TGTGCCAGCAGTTCGGGACAGGGGGATGTTCAGCCCCAGCATTTT. The chain recombines TRBV27 with TRBJ1-5, with TRBD1 matching over 11 bases. This CDR3 region has 15 residues. Unmatched junction bases numbered 5, after V lost 4 bases and J lost 6 bases. Looked up from germline, CDR1 is MNHEY and CDR2 is SMNVEV (reference sequence).